The sequence of this TCR beta chain was determined in a study of brain T cells in children with intractable seizures. TCRdb's table, derived via immunoSEQ multiplex PCR, lists solely in-frame clones and lacks some. This table has approximately 41,000 clones, 80% to 95% appearing once. Worth noting for this clone: Its specificity is not known.

Sequencing was limited to surgery cases with top T cell transcript signatures in brain tissue. At least one anti-epileptic drug was given before surgery. Overall study findings and caveats: Only CDR3 sequence similarity suggested viral specificity, without known HCMV serostatus.

CDR1 is SGHVS, CDR2 FQNEAQ, per germline. V dropped 6 bases and J dropped 2; count of bases not matched to a gene: 7. The CDR3 runs 15 residues. This TCR derives from a girl aged 2 to 9 with tuberous sclerosis and intractable seizures. The chain links TRBV7-8 to TRBJ2-1, with 7 bases matching TRBD2. The sequences come from peripheral blood, collected at surgery. The CDR3 loop reads CASRQRDGPYNEQFF. CDR3 nucleotides: TGTGCCAGCAGGCAGCGGGACGGCCCCTACAATGAGCAGTTCTTC.